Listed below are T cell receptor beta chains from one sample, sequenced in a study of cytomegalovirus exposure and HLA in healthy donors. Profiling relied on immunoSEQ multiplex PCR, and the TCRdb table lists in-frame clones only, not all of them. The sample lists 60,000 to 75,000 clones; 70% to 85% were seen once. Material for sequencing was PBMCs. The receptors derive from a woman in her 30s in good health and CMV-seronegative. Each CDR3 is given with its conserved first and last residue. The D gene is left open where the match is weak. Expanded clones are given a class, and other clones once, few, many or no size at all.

cdr3_aa: CASRPGTGGGNSPLHF
cdr3_nt: TGCGCCAGCAGACCCGGGACAGGGGGGGGAAATTCACCCCTCCACTTT
d_call: TRBD1
v_call: TRBV10-2
j_call: TRBJ1-6
clone_size: -

cdr3_aa: CASRRGGRVGNIQYF
cdr3_nt: TGTGCCAGCAGGCGTGGCGGGAGGGTAGGAAACATTCAGTACTTC
d_call: TRBD2
v_call: TRBV6-6
j_call: TRBJ2-4
clone_size: few

cdr3_aa: CASSLTGDTEAFF
cdr3_nt: TGTGCCAGCAGCCTGACAGGGGATACTGAAGCTTTCTTT
d_call: TRBD1
v_call: TRBV6-1
j_call: TRBJ1-1
clone_size: -

cdr3_aa: CASHRFSGNTIYF
cdr3_nt: TGTGCCAGCCACAGGTTCTCTGGAAACACCATATATTTT
d_call: -
v_call: TRBV19
j_call: TRBJ1-3
clone_size: -

cdr3_aa: CASSLTGNQNSPLHF
cdr3_nt: TGCGCCAGCAGCTTAACGGGGAATCAAAATTCACCCCTCCACTTT
d_call: -
v_call: TRBV5-1
j_call: TRBJ1-6
clone_size: -

cdr3_aa: CTSNVAVNGHPETQYF
cdr3_nt: TGCACCAGCAATGTCGCGGTCAACGGACACCCGGAGACCCAGTACTTC
d_call: -
v_call: TRBV1
j_call: TRBJ2-5
clone_size: -

cdr3_aa: CASSPTRGGDRGGYTF
cdr3_nt: TGCGCCAGCAGCCCAACACGAGGGGGAGATCGGGGTGGCTACACCTTC
d_call: -
v_call: TRBV5-1
j_call: TRBJ1-2
clone_size: -

cdr3_aa: CASSQDRGPPLHF
cdr3_nt: TGCGCCAGCAGCCAAGACAGGGGCCCCCCCCTCCACTTT
d_call: -
v_call: TRBV4-1
j_call: TRBJ1-6
clone_size: -

cdr3_aa: CASNVARPTDTQYF
cdr3_nt: TGTGCCAGCAACGTGGCTAGGCCCACAGATACGCAGTATTTT
d_call: -
v_call: TRBV9
j_call: TRBJ2-3
clone_size: -

cdr3_aa: CASAESTAAREETQYF
cdr3_nt: TGTGCCAGCGCTGAGTCCACGGCAGCGAGGGAAGAGACCCAGTACTTC
d_call: -
v_call: TRBV27
j_call: TRBJ2-5
clone_size: -

cdr3_aa: CASSLGTSGNQETQYF
cdr3_nt: TGCGCCAGCAGCTTGGGGACTAGCGGGAACCAAGAGACCCAGTACTTC
d_call: TRBD2
v_call: TRBV5-1
j_call: TRBJ2-5
clone_size: -

cdr3_aa: CASTRDQGGYEQYF
cdr3_nt: TGTGCCAGCACCCGAGACCAGGGGGGCTACGAGCAGTACTTC
d_call: -
v_call: TRBV2
j_call: TRBJ2-7
clone_size: -